Reported below is one T cell receptor beta chain. Its matching antigen is unknown. This record belongs to a study of T cells in localized non-small cell lung cancer. Sequencing used immunoSEQ multiplex PCR; TCRdb keeps in-frame clones, though not all of them. The sample includes about 6,300 clones, around 90% of them seen just once. Findings and limits, study-wide: An association was observed between higher blood T cell density and longer overall survival. Maximal T cell clonality occurred in uninvolved adjacent lung, with tumor ranking below it.

Per germline, CDR1 SGHTA and CDR2 FQGTGA. The ends lost 5 bases at V and 6 bases at J; junction bases unmatched: 10. The CDR3 totals 16 residues. The sequencing used peripheral blood, collected before any cancer treatment. This receptor was identified in a male donor at least 60 years old with stage I lung adenocarcinoma. The rearrangement joins TRBV7-3 to TRBJ1-1, with TRBD1 identical over 12 bases. CDR3: CASSEGTGGAGAEAFF. In DNA form, the CDR3 reads TGTGCCAGCAGCGAGGGGACAGGGGGCGCCGGCGCTGAAGCTTTCTTT.